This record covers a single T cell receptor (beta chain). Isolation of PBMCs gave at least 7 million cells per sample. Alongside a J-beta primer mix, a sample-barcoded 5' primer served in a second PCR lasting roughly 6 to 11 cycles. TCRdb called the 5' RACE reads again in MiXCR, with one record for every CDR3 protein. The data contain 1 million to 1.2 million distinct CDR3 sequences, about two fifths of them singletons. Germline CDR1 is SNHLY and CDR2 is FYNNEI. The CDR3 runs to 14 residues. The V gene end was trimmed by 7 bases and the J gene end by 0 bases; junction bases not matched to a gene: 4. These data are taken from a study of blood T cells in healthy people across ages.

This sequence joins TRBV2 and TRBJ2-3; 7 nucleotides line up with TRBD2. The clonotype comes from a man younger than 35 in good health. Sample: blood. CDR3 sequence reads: CASTSGPSTDTQYF. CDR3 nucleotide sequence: TGTGCCAGCACTAGCGGACCAAGCACAGATACGCAGTATTTT.